The clone carrying this TCR beta chain turned up a few times. This sample is part of a study of CD8+ T cells in alopecia areata. Following extraction, RNA underwent reverse transcription to cDNA, which served as the sequencing template. Some clones are missing from TCRdb's copy, which holds only in-frame ones; the method was immunoSEQ multiplex PCR. The repertoire has more than 150,000 clones, 59% of them found once; the top ten carry about 14%. Trimming removed 7 bases at V and 4 bases at J, with 8 bases between. Per the germline V gene, CDR1 is MNHNS and CDR2 is SASEGT. There are 11 residues in the CDR3.

The sequence was collected from a human donor with alopecia areata. Source: CD4+ T cells sorted from blood, taken at week 0. V and J are TRBV6-1 and TRBJ2-7; D is undetermined. The CDR3 region is CASTRSYEQYF. CDR3 DNA sequence: TGTGCCAGCACACGATCTTACGAGCAGTACTTC.